These T cell receptor beta chains were read from a single sample in a study of human T cells and chemical hapten exposure. MiXCR, run by TCRdb on the RACE reads, gives a single entry per CDR3 protein. The table records hundreds of thousands of distinct CDR3 sequences, about 6% of them present only once. This sample comprised whole blood, obtained in connection with sensitization to the hapten diphenylcyclopropenone (DPC). These TCRs come from a young woman with alopecia areata. Some clones in this sample may be carry-over from other donors' samples. CDR3s include the opening cysteine and the closing phenylalanine or tryptophan. The D gene is left open where the match is weak. Not all rows give a size; the values are once, few, many and, for expanded clones, a class.

>TRBV6-1|NA|NA|TRBJ1-1
TGTGCCAGCAGTGGACCGGAGGACAGCTACACAACAGCTTTCTTT
CASSGPEDSYTTAFF
>TRBV5-6|NA|many|TRBJ2-1
TGTGCCAGCAGCCTTTTGGGGGGCCCGAATGAGCAGTTCTTC
CASSLLGGPNEQFF
>TRBV6-6|TRBD1|NA|TRBJ1-1
TGTGCCAGCAGCCCCGACAGGGTTGGAGCTTTCTTT
CASSPDRVGAFF
>TRBV12-3/TRBV12-4|NA|many|TRBJ2-5
TGTGCCAGCAGTCCCACACCGGGCCCCCTGTACTTC
CASSPTPGPLYF
>TRBV19|NA|NA|TRBJ2-7
TGTGCCAGTAGTATCGGCCCCTCCTACGAGCAGTACTTC
CASSIGPSYEQYF
>TRBV28|NA|many|TRBJ2-1
TGTGCCAGCAGTCTTTCCCAGGGCGGCAATGAGCAGTTCTTC
CASSLSQGGNEQFF
>TRBV6-5|NA|NA|TRBJ2-3
TGTGCCAGCAGTTACTCGATACGGGGAGATACGCAGTATTTT
CASSYSIRGDTQYF
>TRBV3-1|NA|few|TRBJ1-2
TGTGCCAGCAGCCAAGACACCGTCCGCTATGGCTACACCTTC
CASSQDTVRYGYTF
>TRBV29-1|TRBD1|many|TRBJ2-3
TGCAGCACCCAGGGAGACAGGGCGACTAGCACAGATACGCAGTATTTT
CSTQGDRATSTDTQYF
>TRBV6-1|NA|many|TRBJ1-1
TGTGCCAGCAGTGAAGCTAGATTTGAAGCTTTCTTT
CASSEARFEAFF
>TRBV28|TRBD1|NA|TRBJ2-4
TGTGCCAGCAGCCCGGGACAGAGAGCCAAAAACATTCAGTACTTC
CASSPGQRAKNIQYF
>TRBV11-2|NA|few|TRBJ1-1
TGTGCCAGCAGCTTAGATAAGCGAGGATACGGGGGGCTGAAAACTGAAGCTTTCTTT
CASSLDKRGYGGLKTEAFF
>TRBV7-2|NA|few|TRBJ2-7
TGTGCCAGCAGCCCGTTGCCGGCCGACCTCAGTTGGGAGCAGTACTTC
CASSPLPADLSWEQYF
>TRBV4-2|TRBD1|few|TRBJ1-5
TGTGCCAGCAGCCACCCCCCAGGGGGGGGGATTCAGCCCCAGCATTTT
CASSHPPGGGIQPQHF
>TRBV6-2/TRBV6-3|NA|few|TRBJ1-6
TGTGCCAGCAGTCACAACTCCGATGGGTCACCCCTCCACTTT
CASSHNSDGSPLHF
>TRBV7-2|NA|many|TRBJ2-1
TGTGCCAGCAGCTTATTAAGATCTCCCTACAATGAGCAGTTCTTC
CASSLLRSPYNEQFF
>TRBV4-3|NA|many|TRBJ1-2
TGCGCCAGCAGCCAAGGAAATCAGTTACCTTCGGGGGGCTACACCTTC
CASSQGNQLPSGGYTF
>TRBV27|TRBD2|NA|TRBJ2-7
TGTGCCAGCAGGCCCGGAGCGGGGGGCCATGTCGAGCAGTACTTC
CASRPGAGGHVEQYF
>TRBV6-5|NA|NA|TRBJ2-7
TGTGCCAGCAGTGGGATTGGGCGCTCCTACGAGCAGTACTTC
CASSGIGRSYEQYF
>TRBV12-3/TRBV12-4|NA|few|TRBJ1-6
TGTGCCAGCAGTTTTGAACAGGGAGAATCACCCCTCCACTTT
CASSFEQGESPLHF
>TRBV20-1|NA|many|TRBJ2-6
TGCAGTGCTACCCTGCCAGGGGTTGGGGCCAACGTCCTGACTTTC
CSATLPGVGANVLTF
>TRBV7-2|TRBD2|few|TRBJ2-3
TGTGCCAGCAGCTTAGCCGGGGGGGATAGCACAGATACGCAGTATTTT
CASSLAGGDSTDTQYF
>TRBV2|TRBD2|NA|TRBJ2-5
TGTGCCAGCAGTTTATCCGGGACTAGCGATAAGACCCAGTACTTC
CASSLSGTSDKTQYF
>TRBV20-1|NA|few|TRBJ2-3
TGCAGTGCCGAGACGGGCACAGATACGCAGTATTTT
CSAETGTDTQYF
>TRBV5-4|TRBD2|NA|TRBJ2-1
TGTGCCAGCAGCTTCGGTAGCGGGGGGGCTAGGAATGAGCAGTTCTTC
CASSFGSGGARNEQFF
>TRBV7-2|TRBD1|NA|TRBJ2-1
TGTGCCAGCAGCCCCCGGACAGGGTGGGACAATGAGCAGTTCTTC
CASSPRTGWDNEQFF
>TRBV25-1|NA|few|TRBJ2-3
TGTGCCAGCAGATTTACAACGCAGTATTTT
CASRFTTQYF
>TRBV4-3|NA|few|TRBJ1-2
TGCGCCAGCAGCCAAGGAACTGCCTCCCGAGGCTACACCTTC
CASSQGTASRGYTF
>TRBV6-1|NA|once|TRBJ2-1
TGTGCCAGCAGTGTGCTACAAGTGGAGCAGTTCTTC
CASSVLQVEQFF
>TRBV7-9|TRBD1|many|TRBJ2-6
TGTGCCAGCACATATGGACAGGGGATTGGGGCCAACGTCCTGACTTTC
CASTYGQGIGANVLTF
>TRBV7-9|TRBD2|few|TRBJ2-1
TGTGCCAGCAGCTTACGACGCCTGACTAGCAACTATGAGATGTCCTACAATGAGCAGTTCTTC
CASSLRRLTSNYEMSYNEQFF
>TRBV9|TRBD1|many|TRBJ1-1
TGTGCCAGCAGCGTAGGACAGGGGGCAGGGGCTGAAGCTTTCTTT
CASSVGQGAGAEAFF
>TRBV29-1|NA|many|TRBJ2-2
TGCAGCGTTGAAGGTCGTGGGCAGGGAAACACCGGGGAGCTGTTTTTT
CSVEGRGQGNTGELFF
>TRBV4-3|TRBD2|NA|TRBJ2-1
TGCGCCAGCAGCCAAGATTCGGTCCAGCGGGGGTTTTATTATGAGCAGTTCTTC
CASSQDSVQRGFYYEQFF
>TRBV7-8|NA|many|TRBJ1-1
TGTGCCAGCAGTCAACAGACGAACACTGAAGCTTTCTTT
CASSQQTNTEAFF
>TRBV29-1|TRBD1|few|TRBJ1-5
TGCAGCGTGACTCAACAGGGGGATAGCAATCAGCCCCAGCATTTT
CSVTQQGDSNQPQHF
>TRBV20-1|NA|few|TRBJ2-3
TGCAGTGCTAGAGATAAGACGGGCGGAACTAGCACAGATACGCAGTATTTT
CSARDKTGGTSTDTQYF
>TRBV29-1|NA|NA|TRBJ1-1
TGCAGCGTACGACAGAGCTCCAACACTGAAGCTTTCTTT
CSVRQSSNTEAFF
>TRBV5-5|NA|few|TRBJ1-5
TGTGCCAGCAGCCCAGACACCCCCGGTCAGCCCCAGCATTTT
CASSPDTPGQPQHF
>TRBV2|NA|NA|TRBJ2-3
TGTGCCAGCAGTGATGGGGCCGGGGGAGTTACGCAGTATTTT
CASSDGAGGVTQYF
>TRBV9|NA|NA|TRBJ2-7
TGTGCCAGCAGCCCCTCCCGAGGGTCCAGATTCTCCTACGAGCAGTACTTC
CASSPSRGSRFSYEQYF
>TRBV4-1|NA|many|TRBJ2-3
TGCGCCAGCAGCCAAGTGGGGGCCCGCACAGATACGCAGTATTTT
CASSQVGARTDTQYF
>TRBV9|NA|NA|TRBJ2-3
TGTGCCAGCAGTCAGGGTTCGGGCACAGATACGCAGTATTTT
CASSQGSGTDTQYF
>TRBV11-1|TRBD2|NA|TRBJ2-4
TGTGCCAGCAGCCCTAGCGGGGGTGCTCTAGCCAAAAACATTCAGTACTTC
CASSPSGGALAKNIQYF
>TRBV7-2|TRBD1|many|TRBJ1-2
TGTGCCAGCAGCTCTGGACAGGGGATGGACTATGGCTACACCTTC
CASSSGQGMDYGYTF
>TRBV5-5|NA|many|TRBJ2-3
TGTGCCAGCAGCTTGCGGATCTCAGATACGCAGTATTTT
CASSLRISDTQYF
>TRBV12-3/TRBV12-4|NA|few|TRBJ1-4
TGTGCCAGCAGCCGGGACTCGCGGACTTGGGAAAAACTGTTTTTT
CASSRDSRTWEKLFF
>TRBV10-3|NA|NA|TRBJ2-7
TGTGCCATCAGTCCCCGGCAGGGCGGACAGTCCTACGAGCAGTACTTC
CAISPRQGGQSYEQYF
>TRBV6-2/TRBV6-3|NA|many|TRBJ2-2
TGTGCCAGCAGCCCCCATAACTCGAACACCGGGGAGCTGTTTTTT
CASSPHNSNTGELFF